The rows below give T cell receptor beta chains drawn from one sample of a study of shared clonotypes between healthy human individuals. Data came from immunoSEQ multiplex PCR; TCRdb stores just in-frame clones and leaves some out. The sample holds roughly 650,000 clones, approximately 97% seen once. Input material: naive CD4+ T cells sorted from blood. The origin of the receptors is a woman aged 30 to 39 in good health. The CDR3 runs from the conserved cysteine through the conserved F or W. The D gene is left open where the match is weak. Clone sizes are given selectively: once, few, many, or a class where the clone is expanded.

TRBJ2-2,TRBV28,NA,NA,TGTGCCAGCAGTTTCACCGACCGTTTTGCCGGGGAGCTGTTTTTT,CASSFTDRFAGELFF
TRBJ1-2,TRBV6-5,TRBD1,NA,TGTGCCAGCAGTTACCGGGACAGGGCCGGCGGCTACACCTTC,CASSYRDRAGGYTF
TRBJ1-1,TRBV30,NA,few,TGTGCCTGGAGTGTACAGGTAGGCGCTTTCTTT,CAWSVQVGAFF
TRBJ1-1,TRBV19,TRBD1,NA,TGTGCCAGTAGCTCCGGGACAGGGGTCGGTGAAGCTTTCTTT,CASSSGTGVGEAFF
TRBJ2-1,TRBV11-2,NA,NA,TGTGCCAGCAGCTCGAGAGGCGGGATCTCCTACAATGAGCAGTTCTTC,CASSSRGGISYNEQFF
TRBJ1-2,TRBV27,NA,NA,TGTGCCAGCAGTTTATCCCCGGCTAACTATGGCTACACCTTC,CASSLSPANYGYTF
TRBJ2-3,TRBV7-9,TRBD1,NA,TGTGCCAGCAGCTCCCGAGGGGACAGGGCCGTTCAAGATACGCAGTATTTT,CASSSRGDRAVQDTQYF
TRBJ2-1,TRBV5-1,NA,NA,TGCGCCAGCACGGGAGACGACTCCTACAATGAGCAGTTCTTC,CASTGDDSYNEQFF
TRBJ2-1,TRBV6-5,TRBD1,NA,TGTGCCAGCATGGGGACAGGATACAATGAGCAGTTCTTC,CASMGTGYNEQFF
TRBJ1-5,TRBV19,TRBD1,NA,TGTGCCAGTACCCCGGACAGGCTTCGCAGTCAGCCCCAGCATTTT,CASTPDRLRSQPQHF
TRBJ2-2,TRBV5-1,NA,NA,TGCGCCAGCCGACTAGGAACCGGGGAGCTGTTTTTT,CASRLGTGELFF
TRBJ2-1,TRBV11-3,TRBD2,NA,TGTGCCAGCAGCTTACGGGGCGGGAGCTCCTACAATGAGCAGTTCTTC,CASSLRGGSSYNEQFF
TRBJ2-4,TRBV29-1,NA,NA,TGCAGCGTTGAACAGCGATTAGCCAAAAGCATTCAGTACTTC,CSVEQRLAKSIQYF
TRBJ1-1,TRBV19,NA,NA,TGTGCCAGTAGTATGCAGGGAGCAAGCACTGAAGCTTTCTTT,CASSMQGASTEAFF
TRBJ2-3,TRBV19,TRBD1,NA,TGTGCCAGTAAAAGGACAGGATCAGATACGCAGTATTTT,CASKRTGSDTQYF
TRBJ1-1,TRBV19,TRBD1,NA,TGTGCCAGTAGTAGGACAGGGGTGAGCACTGAAGCTTTCTTT,CASSRTGVSTEAFF
TRBJ2-3,TRBV6-5,NA,NA,TGTGCCAGCAGCCTCTGGGGGGAGCGCACAGATACGCAGTATTTT,CASSLWGERTDTQYF
TRBJ1-2,TRBV25-1,TRBD1,NA,TGTGCCAGCAGTGAACGGACAGGGGCCTCTGGCTACACCTTC,CASSERTGASGYTF
TRBJ2-7,TRBV29-1,TRBD1,NA,TGCAGCGTTGAAGTGCGACAGGGGCCTTTCACCTACGAGCAGTACTTC,CSVEVRQGPFTYEQYF
TRBJ2-2,TRBV6-6,NA,NA,TGTGCCGGCCGGGACGCCGGCACCGGGGAGCTGTTTTTT,CAGRDAGTGELFF
TRBJ1-4,TRBV29-1,NA,NA,TGCAGCGTCAGCCTGAACGCAGGTGAAAAACTGTTTTTT,CSVSLNAGEKLFF
TRBJ2-7,TRBV6-5,NA,NA,TGTGCCAGCAGTTGGGCAGCACCCTACGAGCAGTACTTC,CASSWAAPYEQYF
TRBJ2-3,TRBV7-9,NA,NA,TGTGCCAGCAGCTTAGCGGGGCCCAGCACAGATACGCAGTATTTT,CASSLAGPSTDTQYF
TRBJ1-4,TRBV18,NA,once,TGTGCCAGCTCAATGTCCTCCGGGGGGGAAAAACTGTTTTTT,CASSMSSGGEKLFF
TRBJ2-3,TRBV5-1,NA,NA,TGCGCCAGCAGCCCCGAGGGAAATACGCAGTATTTT,CASSPEGNTQYF
TRBJ1-2,TRBV2,NA,NA,TGTGCCAGCATAGACTTTTACCGGGGCTACACCTTC,CASIDFYRGYTF
TRBJ2-7,TRBV27,NA,NA,TGTGCCAGCAGTCGGAGAGGGTCCTCCAGGGAGCAGTACTTC,CASSRRGSSREQYF
TRBJ2-7,TRBV7-8,TRBD1,NA,TGTGCCAGCAGCGCCTGGACAGGGCCCGAGCAGTACTTC,CASSAWTGPEQYF
TRBJ2-7,TRBV5-5,TRBD2,NA,TGTGCCAGCAGCTTGGCTACTAGCGGGAGGTACGAGCAGTACTTC,CASSLATSGRYEQYF
TRBJ2-5,TRBV19,NA,NA,TGTGCCAGTAGTATATCACAATGGGCCCCGCGGGAGACCCAGTACTTC,CASSISQWAPRETQYF
TRBJ2-6,TRBV5-1,TRBD2,NA,TGCGCCAGCAGCTTGGTCTGGACTAGCGGGGCTGGGGCCAACGTCCTGACTTTC,CASSLVWTSGAGANVLTF
TRBJ1-5,TRBV28,NA,NA,TGTGCCAGCACCCGGGGGGGGACCAATCAGCCCCAGCATTTT,CASTRGGTNQPQHF
TRBJ2-2,TRBV18,TRBD1,once,TGTGCCAGCTCGTGGGACAGAATTAACACCGGGGAGCTGTTTTTT,CASSWDRINTGELFF
TRBJ2-7,TRBV18,TRBD1,NA,TGTGCCAGCTCCGCCAGGGACAGCTCAACCTACGAGCAGTACTTC,CASSARDSSTYEQYF
TRBJ2-7,TRBV19,TRBD1,NA,TGTGCCAGTAGTAGGGACAGGGGGAACGAGCAGTACTTC,CASSRDRGNEQYF
TRBJ1-6,TRBV28,NA,NA,TGTGCCTGGCGAGGGAGCTCCTATAATTCACCCCTCCACTTT,CAWRGSSYNSPLHF
TRBJ2-3,TRBV4-1,TRBD2,once,TGCGCCAGCAGCCGGATGATACTAGCGGGAGGGAGGACAGATACGCAGTATTTT,CASSRMILAGGRTDTQYF
TRBJ2-2,TRBV27,TRBD2,NA,TGTGCCAGCAGCCCCCTAGCGGGAGTGGGGGCCGGGGAGCTGTTTTTT,CASSPLAGVGAGELFF
TRBJ2-1,TRBV6-5,TRBD1,NA,TGTGCCAGCAGTGTGGACAGGGGAGCAAATGAGCAGTTCTTC,CASSVDRGANEQFF
TRBJ2-7,TRBV27,TRBD2,NA,TGTGCCAGCAGTCCCCCGGGGGGAAGATACGAGCAGTACTTC,CASSPPGGRYEQYF
TRBJ2-2,TRBV7-2,TRBD2,NA,TGTGCCAGCAGCGAGGGACTAGCTACCGACACCGGGGAGCTGTTTTTT,CASSEGLATDTGELFF
TRBJ2-7,TRBV5-1,TRBD1,NA,TGCGCCAGCAGCTTGGGCGGGACAGGCTCCTACGAGCAGTACTTC,CASSLGGTGSYEQYF
TRBJ1-6,TRBV27,NA,once,TGTGCCAGCAGTTTGATCTTGGGGTCCAACTCCTATAATTCACCCCTCCACTTT,CASSLILGSNSYNSPLHF
TRBJ1-5,TRBV28,TRBD1,NA,TGTGCCAGTAAGACAGGGTCAAATCAGCCCCAGCATTTT,CASKTGSNQPQHF
TRBJ2-3,TRBV7-2,NA,NA,TGTGCCAGCACCCGTTTAAATCGTGGCACAGATACGCAGTATTTT,CASTRLNRGTDTQYF
TRBJ2-3,TRBV27,NA,once,TGTGCCAGCAGTTCCCTGGGCACAGATACGCAGTATTTT,CASSSLGTDTQYF
TRBJ2-3,TRBV15,NA,NA,TGTGCCACCAGCAGCCGCATCGTAGATACGCAGTATTTT,CATSSRIVDTQYF
TRBJ2-7,TRBV11-2,TRBD2,NA,TGTGCCAGCAGCTTAGTTGGTCTTGGGGGAGGGGCTAGGTTCTACGAGCAGTACTTC,CASSLVGLGGGARFYEQYF
TRBJ2-1,TRBV6-6,NA,NA,TGTGCCAGCACTTCACCGGAGACCTACAATGAGCAGTTCTTC,CASTSPETYNEQFF
TRBJ2-7,TRBV15,NA,NA,TGTGCCACCAGCTTTTTATTTCCGGGAAGATCCCCCGAGCAGTACTTC,CATSFLFPGRSPEQYF
TRBJ1-2,TRBV18,NA,NA,TGTGCCAGCTCACCAATGGGCAACTATGGCTACACCTTC,CASSPMGNYGYTF
TRBJ2-7,TRBV28,TRBD2,NA,TGTGCCAGCAGTCCTGGACTAGCGGAGCAGCAGTACTTC,CASSPGLAEQQYF
TRBJ2-7,TRBV2,NA,NA,TGTGCCAGCAGTGATGGCAGGGTTAAAGCCGAGCAGTACTTC,CASSDGRVKAEQYF